The 24 T cell receptor beta chains below all came from one sample that was sequenced in a study of graft-versus-host responses after intestinal transplantation (dated by TCRdb to about 2021). Dithiothreitol, EDTA incubations and collagenase D digestion were used to isolate intraepithelial and lamina propria lymphocytes from graft specimens. The library was obtained by the immunoSEQ multiplex PCR assay. Here the immuneACCESS table is served through TCRdb, limited to in-frame sequences with V and J called. Missing clones are a known gap in these copies; in checked studies unresolved V genes cover under half, and the rest lacks a known reason. The sample table contains 9,500 to 12,000 clones; only one count was recorded for under 85% of them. Less than 12% of the sample is in the top ten clones. The specimen comprised ileum tissue, sampled 23 days after intestinal transplant. Every receptor here comes from a human patient who received an intestinal transplant, so some T cells may come from the graft donor.

The chain couples TRBV14 to TRBJ2-7; no firm D call. V lost 4 bases, J lost 0 bases, and 13 bases lay in between. CDR1 and CDR2 (germline): SGHDN, FVKESK. This CDR3 region has 15 residues. The CDR3 nucleotides read TGTGCCAGCAGCCCTTTTGCGGATCTCTCCTACGAGCAGTACTTC. Translated, it gives CASSPFADLSYEQYF.

This clone occurred a few times. CDR3 coding DNA: TGTGCCAGCAGCCTAGGGCCCCGGCAGCCCCAGCATTTT. Protein: CASSLGPRQPQHF. The rearrangement uses TRBV11-3 and TRBJ1-5; D gene ambiguous. The CDR3 consists of 13 residues. The V and J ends lost 5 bases and 7 bases respectively, with 12 bases between them. Germline CDR1 is SGHNT and CDR2 is YENEEA.

This sequence joins TRBV9 and TRBJ2-2, with TRBD1 identical over 8 bases. Germline V gene data show CDR1 as SGDLS and CDR2 as YYNGEE. Germline trimming cut 0 bases from V and 2 bases from J; bases unmatched to any gene: 9. CDR3 length equals 18 residues. The CDR3 DNA follows: TGTGCCAGCAGCGTAGCTCATGGGCAGGGGGCCAACACCGGGGAGCTGTTTTTT. Its translation is CASSVAHGQGANTGELFF.

The chain couples TRBV28 to TRBJ1-2; 7 bases are shared with TRBD1. With 2 bases clipped from V and 5 bases from J, the junction kept 8 bases outside the gene matches. The germline gives CDR1 MDHEN, CDR2 SYDVKM. The CDR3 runs to 15 residues. CDR3 DNA: TGTGCCAGCAGTTTAGTCCCGACAGGGTCATATGGCTACACCTTC. It yields the protein CASSLVPTGSYGYTF.

The chain joins TRBV4-1 to TRBJ2-3; D tentatively fits TRBD1 or TRBD2 (6 bases each). Trimming removed 2 bases at V and 4 bases at J, with 13 bases between. Germline V gives CDR1 MGHRA, CDR2 YSYEKL. The CDR3 is made up of 15 amino acids. CDR3 amino acids: CASSQTNGGADTQYF. DNA of the CDR3: TGCGCCAGCAGCCAAACGAACGGGGGCGCAGATACGCAGTATTTT.

This chain connects TRBV28 to TRBJ2-4; the D is unclear. Deletions cut 6 bases from V and 0 bases from J, with 15 bases between. The V gene's germline CDR1 is MDHEN and CDR2 SYDVKM. This CDR3 spans 16 amino acids. DNA for the CDR3: TGTGCCAGCAGCCCCCTACCCTCACTAGCCAAAAACATTCAGTACTTC. Residues: CASSPLPSLAKNIQYF.

The V call is TRBV7-2, the J call TRBJ1-5, with TRBD1 matching over 8 bases. The germline V gene encodes CDR1 SGHTA and CDR2 FQGNSA. This CDR3 spans 14 amino acids. V shed 5 bases, J shed 7 bases, and the junction held 7 bases outside the gene matches. The CDR3 DNA follows: TGTGCCAGCAGCGGCAGGACAGGGAACCAGCCCCAGCATTTT. Amino acid sequence: CASSGRTGNQPQHF.

The chain is built from TRBV5-6 and TRBJ1-2; D call uncertain. CDR1 and CDR2 (germline): SGHDT, YYEEEE. This CDR3 comprises 12 residues. V dropped 1 base and J dropped 4 bases, with 5 bases sitting between them. The CDR3 region is CASSLRFYGYTF. The CDR3 DNA reads TGTGCCAGCAGCTTGAGATTCTATGGCTACACCTTC.

The chain joins TRBV9 to TRBJ2-7, with TRBD2 as a possible D gene (5 bases). CDR3 length equals 14 residues. V lost 0 bases and J 6 bases, leaving 13 bases between the germline ends. The V gene's germline CDR1 is SGDLS and CDR2 YYNGEE. CDR3 nucleotide sequence: TGTGCCAGCAGCGTAGGTGGGAGTTTAGCCGAGCAGTACTTC. Translating gives CASSVGGSLAEQYF.

The V and J genes are TRBV6-5 and TRBJ2-1; the match to TRBD2 covers 14 bases. The junction had 6 bases not matched to a gene; V was cut back by 6 bases and J by 8 bases. Germline assignment: CDR1 MNHEY and CDR2 SVGAGI. This CDR3 comprises 15 residues. The CDR3 DNA is TGTGCCAGCAGGACCGGGACTAGCGGGAGCTATGAGCAGTTCTTC. Residues: CASRTGTSGSYEQFF.

V usage is TRBV19 and J usage is TRBJ2-7, with 8 bases that match TRBD2. The CDR3 runs 13 residues. V dropped 6 bases and J dropped 7; count of bases not matched to a gene: 8. Germline-derived CDR1 and CDR2 are LNHDA and SQIVND (reference sequence). The CDR3 is CASRPVSSGEQYF. Here the CDR3 DNA reads TGTGCCAGTAGGCCCGTCTCTAGCGGGGAGCAGTACTTC.

This chain uses TRBV25-1 with TRBJ1-1; D ambiguous. The CDR3 spans 13 residues. Germline CDR1 reads MGHDK; CDR2 reads SYGVNS. Deletions cut 4 bases from V and 0 bases from J, with 6 bases between. CDR3 in amino acids: CASSGTLNTEAFF. CDR3 in DNA: TGTGCCAGCAGTGGGACCCTGAACACTGAAGCTTTCTTT.

V gene TRBV5-3 combines with J gene TRBJ2-1; D is ambiguous. TRBV5-3 counts as an open reading frame of uncertain function. V shed 3 bases and J shed 0 bases, with 13 bases lying between them. This CDR3 spans 16 amino acids. The CDR3 protein is CARSYPALRSYNEQFF. The CDR3 nucleotides read TGTGCCAGAAGCTACCCAGCGCTACGCTCCTACAATGAGCAGTTCTTC.

The rearrangement joins TRBV14 to TRBJ2-7; D is perhaps TRBD2 (6 bases). The CDR3 runs 15 residues. The germline V and J ends were trimmed by 4 bases and 3 bases, with 16 bases remaining between them. Germline values: CDR1 SGHDN, CDR2 FVKESK. The CDR3 DNA is TGTGCCAGCAGCCCCCGGGACTTACCCAACTACGAGCAGTACTTC. Its protein product is CASSPRDLPNYEQYF.

This clone was seen just once. CDR3 DNA: TGCGCCAGCAGCCAAGAAGCTAGGACAGGGGATGAGCAGTTCTTC. It is translated as CASSQEARTGDEQFF. The chain combines TRBV4-1 with TRBJ2-1, with 9 bases that match TRBD1. The CDR3 has 15 residues. V was clipped by 0 bases and J by 8 bases; unmatched bases: 5. CDR1 is MGHRA and CDR2 is YSYEKL in the germline V gene.

The chain joins TRBV27 to TRBJ1-5; 7 nucleotides line up with TRBD1. The junction had 9 bases not matched to a gene; V was cut back by 10 bases and J by 0 bases. The CDR3 covers 15 residues. The germline gives CDR1 MNHEY, CDR2 SMNVEV (reference sequence). In nucleotides, the CDR3 is TGTGCCAACTACGACAGGGATTATAGCAATCAGCCCCAGCATTTT. Translating gives CANYDRDYSNQPQHF.

The genes are TRBV7-4 and TRBJ2-1; D is uncertain. Per germline, CDR1 SGHVT and CDR2 SQSDAQ. The V end lost 4 bases, the J end lost 4 bases, and 8 bases lay between the germline ends. The CDR3 spans 13 residues. CDR3 region: CASSSGLYNEQFF. As DNA, the CDR3 is TGTGCCAGCAGCTCGGGTCTGTACAATGAGCAGTTCTTC.

The sample holds a few counts of this clone. The chain employs TRBV7-9 and TRBJ1-3; D possibly corresponds to TRBD1 (5 bases). Looked up from germline, CDR1 is SEHNR and CDR2 is FQNEAQ (reference sequence). Trimming left V 6 bases short and J 2 bases short, with 14 bases between. The CDR3 loop spans 15 amino acids. CDR3 amino acids: CASRGPGPAGNTIYF. CDR3 coding DNA: TGTGCCAGCAGAGGTCCGGGACCGGCTGGAAACACCATATATTTT.

J is TRBJ2-7 and V is TRBV27; D remains unclear. Germline loops: CDR1 MNHEY, CDR2 SMNVEV (reference sequence). The ends were cut back, 0 bases at V and 2 bases at J, with 8 bases in the middle. The CDR3 length is 14 residues. This CDR3 is CASSLSQKAYEQYF. In DNA, the CDR3 is TGTGCCAGCAGTTTATCCCAGAAAGCCTACGAGCAGTACTTC.

The V and J genes are TRBV28 and TRBJ2-1; possibly TRBD2 for D (5 bases). The CDR3 length is 12 residues. Germline CDR1 is MDHEN and CDR2 is SYDVKM. The V and J ends lost 7 bases and 9 bases respectively, with 13 bases between them. CDR3 in amino acids: CASTDPGGEQFF. CDR3 DNA sequence: TGTGCCAGCACGGACCCAGGAGGTGAGCAGTTCTTC.

This clone rates as medium-sized. V usage is TRBV7-9 and J usage is TRBJ2-7; 9 bases agree with TRBD1. This CDR3 is 16 amino acids long. Germline CDR1 is SEHNR and CDR2 is FQNEAQ (reference sequence). With V trimmed by 4 bases and J by 6 bases, 13 bases remained unmatched. The DNA of the CDR3 is TGTGCCAGCAGCTCTTTAATGGGGGACAGGGTGGCCGAGCAGTACTTC. This codes for CASSSLMGDRVAEQYF.

The chain recombines TRBV19 with TRBJ2-1, with D tentatively TRBD2 (5 bases). Germline V gives CDR1 LNHDA, CDR2 SQIVND (reference sequence). The length of the CDR3 is 14 residues. V was clipped by 3 bases and J by 2 bases, with 8 bases between them. The CDR3 bases are TGTGCCAGTAGTATCTCACTAGCCTACAATGAGCAGTTCTTC. It is translated as CASSISLAYNEQFF.

This chain links TRBV6-5 with TRBJ1-1; no clear D. Germline-derived CDR1 and CDR2 are MNHEY and SVGAGI. Trimming left V 4 bases short and J 1 base short, with 1 base between. The CDR3 spans 11 residues. CDR3 region: CASSSNTEAFF. The CDR3 DNA sequence: TGTGCCAGCAGTTCGAACACTGAAGCTTTCTTT.

This clone was seen more than once but under ten times. V gene TRBV18 combines with J gene TRBJ2-7; 11 bases align to TRBD1. The CDR3 spans 16 residues. The V and J ends lost 3 bases and 0 bases, in that order; junction bases with no gene match: 4. CDR1 and CDR2 from the germline V gene are KGHSH and LQKENI. The CDR3, as DNA: TGTGCCAGCTCACCGGCAGGACAGGGGGCCTCCTACGAGCAGTACTTC. This codes for CASSPAGQGASYEQYF.